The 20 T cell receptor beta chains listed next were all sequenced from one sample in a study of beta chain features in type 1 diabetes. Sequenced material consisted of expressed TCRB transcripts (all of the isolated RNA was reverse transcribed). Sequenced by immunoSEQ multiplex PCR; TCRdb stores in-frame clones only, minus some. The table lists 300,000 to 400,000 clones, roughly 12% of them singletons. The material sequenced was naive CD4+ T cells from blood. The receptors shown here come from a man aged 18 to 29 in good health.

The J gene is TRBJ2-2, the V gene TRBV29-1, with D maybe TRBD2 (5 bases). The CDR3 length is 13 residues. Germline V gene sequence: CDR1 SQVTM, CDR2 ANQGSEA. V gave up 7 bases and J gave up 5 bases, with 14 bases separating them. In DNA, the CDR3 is TGCAGCGCCTATTTTCCGGGGACCGGGGAGCTGTTTTTT. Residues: CSAYFPGTGELFF.

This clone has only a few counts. CDR3 region: CASSLPGQGDHEQYF. The CDR3 DNA reads TGTGCCAGCAGCCTACCGGGACAGGGGGATCACGAGCAGTACTTC. This sequence joins TRBV7-2 and TRBJ2-7; 11 nucleotides line up with TRBD1. With V trimmed by 5 bases and J by 5 bases, 8 bases remained unmatched. CDR3 length: 15 amino acids. Germline V CDR1 and CDR2: SGHTA, FQGNSA.

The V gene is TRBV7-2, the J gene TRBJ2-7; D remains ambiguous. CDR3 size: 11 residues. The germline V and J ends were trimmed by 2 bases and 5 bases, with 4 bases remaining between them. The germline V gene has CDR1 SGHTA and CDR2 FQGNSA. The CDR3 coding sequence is TGTGCCAGCAGCTTATCCGACGAGCAGTACTTC. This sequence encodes CASSLSDEQYF. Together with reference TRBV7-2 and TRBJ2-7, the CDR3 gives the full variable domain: GAGVSQSPSNKVTEKGKDVELRCDPISGHTALYWYRQSLGQGLEFLIYFQGNSAPDKSGLPSDRFSAERTGGSVSTLTIQRTQQEDSAVYLCASSLSDEQYFGPGTRLTVT.

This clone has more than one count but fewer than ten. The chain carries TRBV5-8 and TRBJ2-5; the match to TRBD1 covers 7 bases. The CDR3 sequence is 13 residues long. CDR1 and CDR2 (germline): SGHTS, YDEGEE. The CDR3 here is CACSLGQRETQYF. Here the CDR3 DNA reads TGTGCGTGCAGCTTGGGACAGAGAGAGACCCAGTACTTC.

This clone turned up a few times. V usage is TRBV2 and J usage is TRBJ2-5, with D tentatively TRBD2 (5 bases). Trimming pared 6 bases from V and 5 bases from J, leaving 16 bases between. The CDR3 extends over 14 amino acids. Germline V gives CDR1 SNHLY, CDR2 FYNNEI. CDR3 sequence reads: CASRLVRGGETQYF. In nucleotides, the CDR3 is TGTGCCAGCAGGCTCGTCCGGGGTGGGGAGACCCAGTACTTC.

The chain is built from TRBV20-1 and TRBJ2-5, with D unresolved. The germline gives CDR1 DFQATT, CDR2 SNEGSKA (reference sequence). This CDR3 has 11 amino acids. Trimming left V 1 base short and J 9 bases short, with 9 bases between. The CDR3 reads CSARGLMAQYF. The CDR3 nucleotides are TGCAGTGCTAGAGGGCTTATGGCCCAGTACTTC.

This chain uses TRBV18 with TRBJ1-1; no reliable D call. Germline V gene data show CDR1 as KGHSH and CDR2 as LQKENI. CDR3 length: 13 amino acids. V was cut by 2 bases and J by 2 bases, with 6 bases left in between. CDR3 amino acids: CASSPWSNTEAFF. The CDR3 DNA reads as TGTGCCAGCTCACCATGGAGTAACACTGAAGCTTTCTTT.

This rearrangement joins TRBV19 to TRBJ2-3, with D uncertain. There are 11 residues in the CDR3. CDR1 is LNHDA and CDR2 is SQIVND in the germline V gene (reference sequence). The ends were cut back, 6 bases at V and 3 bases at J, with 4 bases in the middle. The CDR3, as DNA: TGTGCCAGTAGACAAACAGATACGCAGTATTTT. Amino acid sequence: CASRQTDTQYF.

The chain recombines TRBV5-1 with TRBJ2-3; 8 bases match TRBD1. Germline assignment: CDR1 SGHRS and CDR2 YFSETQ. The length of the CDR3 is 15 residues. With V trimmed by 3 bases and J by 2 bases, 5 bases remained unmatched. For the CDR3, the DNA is TGCGCCAGCAGCTGGACAGGGTTGCACACAGATACGCAGTATTTT. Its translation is CASSWTGLHTDTQYF.

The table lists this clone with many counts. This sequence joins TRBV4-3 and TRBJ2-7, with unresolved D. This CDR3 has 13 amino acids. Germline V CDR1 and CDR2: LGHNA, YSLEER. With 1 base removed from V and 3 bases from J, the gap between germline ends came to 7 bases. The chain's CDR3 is CASSQVVSYEQYF. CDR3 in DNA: TGCGCCAGCAGCCAAGTGGTGAGCTACGAGCAGTACTTC.

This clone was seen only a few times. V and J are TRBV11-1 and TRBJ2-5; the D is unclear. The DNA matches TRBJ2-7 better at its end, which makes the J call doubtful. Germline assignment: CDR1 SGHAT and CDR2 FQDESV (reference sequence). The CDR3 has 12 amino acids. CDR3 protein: CASSLADYEQYF. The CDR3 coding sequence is TGTGCCAGCAGCTTAGCGGACTACGAGCAGTACTTC.

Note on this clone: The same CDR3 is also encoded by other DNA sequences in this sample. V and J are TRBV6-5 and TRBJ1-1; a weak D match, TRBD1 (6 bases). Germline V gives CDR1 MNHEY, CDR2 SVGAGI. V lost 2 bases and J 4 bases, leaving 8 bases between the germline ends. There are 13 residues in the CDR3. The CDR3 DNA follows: TGTGCCAGCAGTTACCGAGGGGGCACTGAAGCTTTCTTT. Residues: CASSYRGGTEAFF.

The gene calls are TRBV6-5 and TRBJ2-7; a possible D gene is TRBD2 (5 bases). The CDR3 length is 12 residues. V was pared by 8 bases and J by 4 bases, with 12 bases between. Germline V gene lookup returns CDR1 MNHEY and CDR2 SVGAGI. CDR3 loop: CASGRERYEQYF. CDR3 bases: TGTGCCAGCGGAAGGGAGCGGTACGAGCAGTACTTC.

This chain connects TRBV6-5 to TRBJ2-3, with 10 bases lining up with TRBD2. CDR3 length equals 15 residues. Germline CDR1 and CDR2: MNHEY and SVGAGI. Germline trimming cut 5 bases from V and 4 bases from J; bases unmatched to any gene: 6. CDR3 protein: CASSTRAGGADTQYF. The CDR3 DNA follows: TGTGCCAGCAGTACGCGAGCGGGGGGGGCAGATACGCAGTATTTT.

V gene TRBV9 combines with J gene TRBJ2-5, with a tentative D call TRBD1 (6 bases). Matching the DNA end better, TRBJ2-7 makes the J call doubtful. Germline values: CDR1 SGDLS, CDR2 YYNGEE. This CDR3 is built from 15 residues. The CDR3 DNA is TGTGCCAGCAGCGTCAACACAGGGCCCTTCTACGAGCAGTACTTC. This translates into CASSVNTGPFYEQYF.

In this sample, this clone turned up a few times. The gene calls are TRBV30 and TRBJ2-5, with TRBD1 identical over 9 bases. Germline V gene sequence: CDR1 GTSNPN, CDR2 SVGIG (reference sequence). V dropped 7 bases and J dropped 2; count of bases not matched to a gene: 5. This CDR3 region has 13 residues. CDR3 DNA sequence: TGTGCCTTGTCACAGGGGGCACAAGAGACCCAGTACTTC. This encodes CALSQGAQETQYF.

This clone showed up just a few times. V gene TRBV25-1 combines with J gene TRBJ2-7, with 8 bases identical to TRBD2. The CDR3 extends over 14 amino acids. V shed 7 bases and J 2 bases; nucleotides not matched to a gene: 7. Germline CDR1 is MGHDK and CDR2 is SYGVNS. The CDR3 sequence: CASTRTGGPYEQYF. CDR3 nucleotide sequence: TGTGCCAGCACCCGAACGGGGGGGCCCTACGAGCAGTACTTC.

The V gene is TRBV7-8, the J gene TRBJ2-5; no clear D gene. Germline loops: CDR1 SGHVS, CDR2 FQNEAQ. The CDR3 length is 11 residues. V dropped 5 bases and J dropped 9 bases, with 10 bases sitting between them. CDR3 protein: CASSSPMSQYF. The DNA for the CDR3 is TGTGCCAGCAGCAGCCCCATGTCCCAGTACTTC. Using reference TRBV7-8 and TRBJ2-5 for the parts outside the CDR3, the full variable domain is GAGVSQSPRYKVAKRGQDVALRCDPISGHVSLFWYQQALGQGPEFLTYFQNEAQLDKSGLPSDRFFAERPEGSVSTLKIQRTQQEDSAVYLCASSSPMSQYFGPGTRLLVL.

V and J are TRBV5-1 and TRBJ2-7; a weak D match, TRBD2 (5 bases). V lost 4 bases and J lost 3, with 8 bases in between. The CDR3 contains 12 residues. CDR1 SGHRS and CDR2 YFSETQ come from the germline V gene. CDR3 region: CASSLADYEQYF. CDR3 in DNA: TGCGCCAGCAGCCTAGCCGACTACGAGCAGTACTTC.

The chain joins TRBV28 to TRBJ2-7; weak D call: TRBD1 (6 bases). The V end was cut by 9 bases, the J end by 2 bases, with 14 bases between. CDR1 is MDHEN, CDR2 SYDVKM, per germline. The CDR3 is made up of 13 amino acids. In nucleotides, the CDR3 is TGTGCCAGTGGGCAGGGGAGACCCTACGAGCAGTACTTC. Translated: CASGQGRPYEQYF. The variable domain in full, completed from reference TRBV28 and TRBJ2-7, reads DVKVTQSSRYLVKRTGEKVFLECVQDMDHENMFWYRQDPGLGLRLIYFSYDVKMKEKGDIPEGYSVSREKKERFSLILESASTNQTSMYLCASGQGRPYEQYFGPGTRLTVT.